This T cell receptor (beta chain) was captured in a study of TIL therapy for anti-PD-1-resistant metastatic lung cancer. In germline, CDR1 is GTSNPN, CDR2 SVGIG (reference sequence). The CDR3 sequence is 13 residues long. V was trimmed by 1 base and J by 0 bases, leaving 4 bases between them. Sample time point: pre-treatment sample, taken before nivolumab and TIL therapy. The tumor samples were excised metastases, mostly pleural nodules or supraclavicular lymph nodes. This was the immunoSEQ v3 assay. The repertoire was sequenced with immunoSEQ multiplex PCR; TCRdb's copy has only in-frame clones and lacks some. The sample contains tens of thousands of clones, about three quarters of which appear only once.

This TCR derives from a person aged 25 to 80 with non-small cell lung cancer. The specimen was tumor tissue, collected at baseline. V usage is TRBV30 and J usage is TRBJ1-3; D ambiguous. This CDR3 reads CAWSGDSGNTIYF. As DNA, the CDR3 is TGTGCCTGGAGTGGCGACTCTGGAAACACCATATATTTT.